These 15 T cell receptor beta chains came from one sample sequenced in a study of cytomegalovirus exposure and HLA in healthy donors (dated by TCRdb to the late 2010s). Libraries were constructed by the immunoSEQ multiplex PCR assay. For the multiplex PCR, a mixture combining 60 forward primers for TCR Vbeta segments and 13 reverse primers for TCR Jbeta segments was used. Sourced from immuneACCESS, this table was stored by TCRdb with only in-frame sequences that have V and J called. A share of the clones is absent; for the studies checked, an unresolved V gene accounts for under half, and the remainder has no known explanation. The sample profile shows 100,000 to 140,000 clones; 70% to 85% of them were found once. The leading ten clones occupy 4.2% of the sample. The sequenced sample was PBMCs. Receptors originate from a male donor in good health and CMV-seronegative.

This clone was seen a handful of times. The rearrangement links TRBV4-2 to TRBJ2-3, with D perhaps matching TRBD2 (5 bases). The germline V gene has CDR1 LGHNA and CDR2 YNFKEQ. V shed 1 base and J shed 2 bases, with 13 bases lying between them. This CDR3 is built from 16 residues. Here the CDR3 DNA reads TGTGCCAGCAGCCAAGTAACGGACTCGTACACAGATACGCAGTATTTT. Translating gives CASSQVTDSYTDTQYF.

This clone showed up just a few times. The J gene is TRBJ2-1, the V gene TRBV15; 7 bases map to TRBD2. The V gene end was trimmed by 0 bases and the J gene end by 15 bases; junction bases not matched to a gene: 5. Looked up from germline, CDR1 is LNHNV and CDR2 is YYDKDF (reference sequence). The CDR3 has 12 residues. The CDR3 here is CATSRDGLGRFF. Written as DNA, the CDR3 is TGTGCCACCAGCAGAGATGGACTAGGCCGGTTCTTC.

The chain employs TRBV18 and TRBJ1-4, with D possibly TRBD1 on 6 matching bases. Germline CDR1 KGHSH, CDR2 LQKENI. Trimming cost V 6 bases and J 0 bases, with 8 bases left between them. CDR3 length equals 14 residues. CDR3 nucleotide sequence: TGTGCCAGCTCGACAGGCCCAACTAATGAAAAACTGTTTTTT. Protein product: CASSTGPTNEKLFF.

The chain has TRBV21-1 and TRBJ2-7; the D call TRBD1 from the table was never checked on the DNA. TRBV21-1 is a listed pseudogene. The CDR3 totals 14 residues. CDR3 amino acids: CASHPLKTGDEQYF. CDR3 nucleotide sequence: TGTGCCAGCCATCCGTTGAAAACAGGGGACGAGCAGTACTTC.

The genes are TRBV18 and TRBJ2-5; 10 bases map to TRBD2. CDR1 and CDR2 (germline): KGHSH, LQKENI. This CDR3 has 16 residues. V lost 3 bases, J lost 1 base, and 5 bases stayed unmatched. The CDR3 loop is CASSPLAGGSQETQYF. The CDR3 DNA reads TGTGCCAGCTCACCCTTAGCGGGAGGTTCCCAAGAGACCCAGTACTTC.

The genes are TRBV2 and TRBJ2-7; 10 bases are shared with TRBD2. Germline trimming cut 2 bases from V and 1 base from J; bases unmatched to any gene: 14. Germline V gene lookup returns CDR1 SNHLY and CDR2 FYNNEI. This CDR3 contains 19 residues. DNA of the CDR3: TGTGCCAGCAGTGAACAGCTAGCGGGAGTTTGGGGAAGGTCCTACGAGCAGTACTTC. Protein sequence: CASSEQLAGVWGRSYEQYF.

This clone was seen more than once but under ten times. The chain carries TRBV6-1 and TRBJ2-7; 10 nucleotides line up with TRBD1. Germline assignment: CDR1 MNHNS and CDR2 SASEGT. J lost 3 bases, V lost 1 base, and 0 bases had no gene match. The CDR3 runs to 14 residues. The CDR3 bases are TGTGCCAGCAGTGAAGGGACAGGGGGCTACGAGCAGTACTTC. It specifies CASSEGTGGYEQYF.

CDR3 protein: CASSEGLGGAGGGFDEQYF. DNA of the CDR3: TGTGCCAGCAGTGAAGGACTTGGAGGAGCGGGAGGAGGGTTCGACGAGCAGTACTTC. The rearrangement links TRBV6-1 to TRBJ2-7; 9 bases align to TRBD2. Germline-derived CDR1 and CDR2 are MNHNS and SASEGT. The CDR3 runs 19 residues. The ends lost 1 base at V and 5 bases at J; junction bases unmatched: 18.

This chain connects TRBV29-1 to TRBJ1-3, with 7 bases lining up with TRBD1. V shed 3 bases, J shed 4 bases, and the junction held 3 bases outside the gene matches. The V gene's germline CDR1 is SQVTM and CDR2 ANQGSEA. The CDR3 has 13 residues. For the CDR3, the DNA is TGCAGCGTTGATAACAGGGGAGGAAACACCATATATTTT. Protein product: CSVDNRGGNTIYF. Full variable domain (missing parts from reference TRBV29-1 and TRBJ1-3): SAVISQKPSRDICQRGTSLTIQCQVDSQVTMMFWYRQQPGQSLTLIATANQGSEATYESGFVIDKFPISRPNLTFSTLTVSNMSPEDSSIYLCSVDNRGGNTIYFGEGSWLTVV.

CDR3 in amino acids: CASSLSEAWNEQFF. The CDR3 DNA reads TGTGCCAGCAGCTTAAGTGAGGCGTGGAATGAGCAGTTCTTC. V and J are TRBV7-9 and TRBJ2-1; no clear D gene. The germline V gene has CDR1 SEHNR and CDR2 FQNEAQ (reference sequence). The V end was cut by 2 bases, the J end by 7 bases, with 12 bases between. The CDR3 is 14 residues long.

The J gene is TRBJ1-1, the V gene TRBV7-9; D not resolved. The CDR3 contains 14 residues. Trimming cost V 0 bases and J 0 bases, with 5 bases left between them. The germline gives CDR1 SEHNR, CDR2 FQNEAQ (reference sequence). The CDR3: CASSLAFVNTEAFF. Written as DNA, the CDR3 is TGTGCCAGCAGCTTAGCATTCGTGAACACTGAAGCTTTCTTT.

The gene calls are TRBV28 and TRBJ2-2; the match to TRBD1 covers 8 bases. CDR1 and CDR2 (germline): MDHEN, SYDVKM. V lost 7 bases to trimming and J lost 6 bases; unmatched junction nucleotides: 10. CDR3 length: 15 amino acids. In DNA, the CDR3 is TGTGCCAGCACGTTCGGGACAGGCGGCGCCGGGGAGCTGTTTTTT. Translated: CASTFGTGGAGELFF.

This clone was picked up a small number of times. The genes are TRBV6-6 and TRBJ1-5; D gene unclear. The length of the CDR3 is 12 residues. V was pared by 2 bases and J by 8 bases, with 7 bases between. Germline values: CDR1 MNHNY, CDR2 SVGAGI (reference sequence). The CDR3 sequence: CASSYKAEPQHF. Written as DNA, the CDR3 is TGTGCCAGCAGTTACAAAGCCGAGCCCCAGCATTTT.

This chain connects TRBV18 to TRBJ2-5, with D perhaps matching TRBD2 (5 bases). CDR1 and CDR2 (germline): KGHSH, LQKENI. The CDR3 sequence is 13 residues long. Between the trimmed V and J ends, which lost 3 bases and 4 bases, there was a span of 9 bases. CDR3 DNA sequence: TGTGCCAGCTCACCGCTGGCGGGAGAGACCCAGTACTTC. It translates to CASSPLAGETQYF.

V gene TRBV6-5 combines with J gene TRBJ1-1; maybe TRBD1 (5 bases). The CDR3 runs to 14 residues. CDR1 and CDR2 (germline): MNHEY, SVGAGI. Trimming stripped 2 bases from V and 9 bases from J, with 16 bases between. CDR3 coding DNA: TGTGCCAGCAGTTACGGCTCGGGAGGGGAAAAAGCTTTCTTT. Translated: CASSYGSGGEKAFF.